This is a list of T cell receptor beta chains from one sample in a study of shared clonotypes between healthy human individuals. Repertoires were generated with immunoSEQ multiplex PCR, while TCRdb's copy carries only in-frame clones and drops some. The sample lists approximately 2.5 million clones; roughly 93% were seen once. The specimen sequenced was naive CD4+ T cells from PBMCs. These receptors all come from a man aged 18 to 35 in good health. Some clones in this sample may be carry-over from other donors' samples. The CDR3 runs from the conserved cysteine through the conserved F or W. The D gene is left open where the match is weak. Not every row has a clone size; where given, it reads once, few, many or a size class.

>TRBJ2-3|TRBV5-1|TRBD1|.
CASSRTGQDTQYF
TGCGCCAGCAGCCGGACAGGTCAAGATACGCAGTATTTT
>TRBJ2-7|TRBV5-1|.|.
CASSFSPSAGAYEQYF
TGCGCCAGCAGCTTTAGTCCATCCGCCGGAGCCTACGAGCAGTACTTC
>TRBJ2-2|TRBV5-6|TRBD2|.
CASSVVSSGRAGELFF
TGTGCCAGCTCAGTCGTGTCTAGCGGGAGAGCCGGGGAGCTGTTTTTT
>TRBJ2-7|TRBV9|.|.
CASSALPGEQYF
TGTGCCAGCAGCGCCCTACCCGGCGAGCAGTACTTC
>TRBJ1-2|TRBV7-9|.|.
CASSPEGGGKGYGYTF
TGTGCCAGCAGCCCTGAGGGCGGGGGAAAAGGCTATGGCTACACCTTC
>TRBJ2-5|TRBV4-1|TRBD1|.
CASSQERGRGPETQYF
TGCGCCAGCAGCCAAGAGAGGGGGCGCGGTCCAGAGACCCAGTACTTC
>TRBJ1-1|TRBV30|TRBD1|.
CARTEGAEAFF
TGTGCCCGTACGGAGGGGGCCGAAGCTTTCTTT
>TRBJ1-2|TRBV18|.|.
CASSPQGNRDRYTF
TGTGCCAGCTCACCACAGGGCAACAGGGATCGCTACACCTTC
>TRBJ2-3|TRBV7-2|.|.
CASSLARMATTDTQYF
TGTGCCAGCAGCTTAGCCCGTATGGCCACCACAGATACGCAGTATTTT
>TRBJ2-1|TRBV5-4|TRBD2|.
CASSVRLAGLYNEQFF
TGTGCCAGCAGCGTCAGACTAGCGGGACTGTACAATGAGCAGTTCTTC
>TRBJ2-1|TRBV6-1|TRBD2|.
CASDTRLADHNEQFF
TGTGCCAGCGACACGCGACTAGCGGATCACAATGAGCAGTTCTTC
>TRBJ1-2|TRBV2|.|.
CASSPTETNYGYTF
TGTGCCAGCAGTCCGACAGAGACTAACTATGGCTACACCTTC
>TRBJ2-7|TRBV28|TRBD2|few
CASSLVLAGGPGGEQYF
TGTGCCAGCAGTCTAGTTTTAGCGGGAGGGCCCGGCGGCGAGCAGTACTTC
>TRBJ2-7|TRBV7-8|TRBD2|.
CASSLPPGSGIYEQYF
TGTGCCAGCAGCTTACCCCCGGGTAGCGGGATATACGAGCAGTACTTC
>TRBJ2-3|TRBV11-2|.|once
CASSLVVVGADTQYF
TGTGCCAGCAGCTTAGTGGTAGTAGGTGCAGATACGCAGTATTTT
>TRBJ2-5|TRBV28|TRBD2|.
CASSQSSGRRETQYF
TGTGCCAGCAGCCAAAGTAGCGGGAGGAGAGAGACCCAGTACTTC
>TRBJ2-3|TRBV11-3|TRBD2|.
CASSGAGGDTQYF
TGTGCCAGCAGCGGAGCGGGAGGAGATACGCAGTATTTT
>TRBJ2-5|TRBV27|.|.
CASSSSRGRREFFGTQYF
TGTGCCAGCAGTTCATCCAGGGGTAGGAGGGAGTTTTTTGGGACCCAGTACTTC
>TRBJ2-5|TRBV7-9|TRBD1|.
CASSPGTGVRETQYF
TGTGCCAGCAGCCCCGGGACAGGGGTCAGGGAGACCCAGTACTTC
>TRBJ2-5|TRBV20-1|.|once
CSASETQYF
TGCAGTGCTTCAGAGACCCAGTACTTC
>TRBJ2-2|TRBV4-3|.|.
CASSQEGTVPTGELFF
TGCGCCAGCAGCCAAGAAGGGACTGTCCCCACCGGGGAGCTGTTTTTT
>TRBJ1-3|TRBV2|.|.
CASMMTGSNTIYF
TGTGCCAGCATGATGACGGGTTCGAACACCATATATTTT
>TRBJ1-3|TRBV10-3|TRBD1|.
CAIKRQGANTIYF
TGTGCCATCAAGAGACAGGGGGCTAACACCATATATTTT
>TRBJ2-2|TRBV9|.|.
CASSVPDTLETGELFF
TGTGCCAGCAGCGTACCGGACACACTGGAGACCGGGGAGCTGTTTTTT
>TRBJ1-2|TRBV4-3|TRBD1|.
CASSQDYRGPGYTF
TGCGCCAGCAGCCAAGATTACAGGGGGCCTGGCTACACCTTC
>TRBJ2-1|TRBV9|TRBD2|.
CASSVLREGNEQFF
TGTGCCAGCAGCGTCTTGCGGGAGGGTAATGAGCAGTTCTTC
>TRBJ2-3|TRBV14|.|once
CASSQEMKNTQYF
TGTGCCAGCAGCCAAGAGATGAAGAATACGCAGTATTTT
>TRBJ2-5|TRBV14|TRBD2|once
CASSQDLRLAGLYVFQETQYF
TGTGCCAGCAGCCAAGATCTCAGACTAGCGGGACTATACGTCTTCCAAGAGACCCAGTACTTC
>TRBJ2-2|TRBV5-6|.|.
CASSPLLEGDTGELFF
TGTGCCAGCAGCCCCTTGCTGGAGGGAGACACCGGGGAGCTGTTTTTT
>TRBJ1-5|TRBV5-1|.|.
CASSLFGASNQPQHF
TGCGCCAGCAGCTTGTTTGGGGCTAGCAATCAGCCCCAGCATTTT
>TRBJ2-3|TRBV5-6|.|once
CASSLRTLSTDTQYF
TGTGCCAGCAGCTTGCGGACACTGAGCACAGATACGCAGTATTTT
>TRBJ1-4|TRBV10-3|TRBD1|.
CAISEGDRGNEKLFF
TGTGCCATCAGTGAGGGGGACAGGGGTAATGAAAAACTGTTTTTT
>TRBJ2-7|TRBV6-6|TRBD2|.
CASTHSGRAYEQYF
TGTGCCAGCACCCATAGCGGGAGGGCCTACGAGCAGTACTTC
>TRBJ2-1|TRBV28|TRBD2|.
CASSFLAGAVNEQFF
TGTGCCAGCAGTTTCTTAGCGGGAGCGGTCAATGAGCAGTTCTTC
>TRBJ2-2|TRBV5-4|.|.
CASSFPGHLNTGELFF
TGTGCCAGCAGCTTCCCGGGACATCTGAACACCGGGGAGCTGTTTTTT
>TRBJ2-4|TRBV7-2|.|.
CASSLTISLNIQYF
TGTGCCAGCAGCTTAACCATCTCTTTAAACATTCAGTACTTC
>TRBJ2-3|TRBV28|.|.
CASSSPPGGPSSTDTQYF
TGTGCCAGCAGTTCCCCCCCTGGGGGCCCTAGTAGCACAGATACGCAGTATTTT
>TRBJ1-3|TRBV29-1|.|.
CSVDWAGSGNTIYF
TGCAGCGTTGATTGGGCAGGCTCTGGAAACACCATATATTTT
>TRBJ1-1|TRBV19|.|few
CASSPGRPFGTEAFF
TGTGCCAGTAGTCCTGGACGCCCATTTGGTACTGAAGCTTTCTTT
>TRBJ1-1|TRBV11-2|TRBD1|.
CASSTYRGSRYTEAFF
TGTGCCAGCAGCACGTACAGGGGGTCTAGGTACACTGAAGCTTTCTTT
>TRBJ2-1|TRBV18|TRBD1|once
CASSPTTGGYNEQFF
TGTGCCAGCTCCCCAACGACAGGGGGGTACAATGAGCAGTTCTTC
>TRBJ1-5|TRBV9|TRBD1|.
CASSVGDRLNQPQHF
TGTGCCAGCAGCGTAGGGGACAGATTAAATCAGCCCCAGCATTTT
>TRBJ2-7|TRBV5-1|.|.
CASSRDPGVGQYF
TGCGCCAGCAGTAGAGACCCAGGGGTAGGGCAGTACTTC
>TRBJ1-1|TRBV5-1|TRBD1|.
CASRGEGAPNTEAFF
TGCGCCAGCAGGGGGGAGGGGGCCCCGAACACTGAAGCTTTCTTT
>TRBJ2-7|TRBV9|TRBD1|.
CASSGHRGSYEQYF
TGTGCCAGCAGCGGCCACAGGGGCTCCTACGAGCAGTACTTC
>TRBJ2-7|TRBV10-3|.|.
CAIRDGAGRSYEQYF
TGTGCCATCAGGGATGGGGCGGGTCGCTCCTACGAGCAGTACTTC
>TRBJ2-1|TRBV28|.|.
CASSFRGGGNNEQFF
TGTGCCAGCAGTTTTCGGGGAGGGGGAAACAATGAGCAGTTCTTC
>TRBJ2-7|TRBV19|TRBD2|.
CASSILAVEPREQYF
TGTGCCAGTAGTATACTAGCGGTGGAACCTAGGGAGCAGTACTTC
>TRBJ2-7|TRBV6-5|TRBD2|.
CASKMGGSGEQYF
TGTGCCAGCAAAATGGGGGGGAGTGGCGAGCAGTACTTC
>TRBJ2-1|TRBV16|.|.
CASSVDLQPRQGNEQFF
TGTGCCAGCAGCGTCGACCTGCAACCCCGGCAAGGCAATGAGCAGTTCTTC
>TRBJ2-5|TRBV5-1|.|.
CASSLASGLGQETQYF
TGCGCCAGCAGCTTGGCTTCGGGACTGGGGCAAGAGACCCAGTACTTC
>TRBJ2-3|TRBV5-1|.|.
CASISLPGTDTQYF
TGCGCCAGCATATCCCTTCCGGGCACAGATACGCAGTATTTT
>TRBJ1-1|TRBV11-3|TRBD1|.
CASSPDYRGMNTEAFF
TGTGCCAGCAGCCCAGATTACAGGGGAATGAACACTGAAGCTTTCTTT
>TRBJ1-2|TRBV7-2|.|.
CASSPRDTGILGYTF
TGTGCCAGCAGCCCCCGTGACACTGGGATTCTCGGCTACACCTTC
>TRBJ2-6|TRBV30|TRBD2|.
CAWGRLGLATSSGANVLTF
TGTGCCTGGGGAAGACTAGGACTAGCGACTAGCTCTGGGGCCAACGTCCTGACTTTC
>TRBJ1-1|TRBV6-5|.|.
CASSRTMNTEAFF
TGTGCCAGCAGTCGTACGATGAACACTGAAGCTTTCTTT
>TRBJ2-7|TRBV28|.|.
CASNLNYEQYF
TGTGCCAGCAATCTCAACTACGAGCAGTACTTC
>TRBJ2-1|TRBV14|TRBD2|.
CASSLDPGLAGGSSYNEQFF
TGTGCCAGCAGCCTCGATCCGGGACTAGCGGGAGGGAGCTCCTACAATGAGCAGTTCTTC
>TRBJ2-3|TRBV27|TRBD2|.
CASTSGSPSTDTQYF
TGTGCCAGCACTAGCGGGAGCCCTAGCACAGATACGCAGTATTTT